What follows are 5 T cell receptor beta chains derived from one specimen sequenced in a study of T cell clusters in autoimmune cytopenias. TRB amplification used 250 ng of peripheral blood genomic DNA. One tube held mixed TRB-A and TRB-B primer pools for touch-down PCR. From the multiplex PCR reads, TCRdb lists one entry per CDR3 protein and no DNA. This sample's table has some 15,000 distinct CDR3 sequences. The sequencing input was peripheral blood. The receptors were gathered from a human donor with an autoimmune cytopenia or autoimmune hepatitis (not recorded which).

V and J are TRBV30 and TRBJ1-1. CDR1 GTSNPN and CDR2 SVGIG come from the germline V gene (reference sequence). The CDR3 has 12 amino acids. The CDR3 here is CAWSMDHDGAFF.

This clonotype registers medium-sized by frequency. The rearrangement links TRBV30 to TRBJ2-2. The CDR3 spans 12 residues. CDR1 GTSNPN and CDR2 SVGIG come from the germline V gene (reference sequence). CDR3 loop: CAFGRVTGELFF.

The chain employs TRBV5-5 and TRBJ1-5. Germline loops: CDR1 SGHKS, CDR2 YYEKEE (reference sequence). The CDR3 has 15 residues. CDR3 region: CASRPGLPVNQPQHF.

The chain combines TRBV7-2 with TRBJ2-1; as DNA is missing, the TRBD1 call by TCRdb cannot be tested. Germline CDR1 and CDR2: SGHTA and FQGNSA. This CDR3 contains 15 residues. The chain's CDR3 is CASSYTGEPYNEQFF.

The chain combines TRBV5-4 with TRBJ2-5. The CDR3 totals 12 residues. Germline V gene sequence: CDR1 SGHNT, CDR2 YYREEE (reference sequence). CDR3 sequence reads: CASSQTKGTQYF.